This T cell receptor (beta chain) was identified in a study of T-cell reconstitution after alpha-beta-depleted transplantation in children. Preparation of the TCRbeta library involved a method that used unique molecular identifiers. MiXCR, run by TCRdb on the PCR reads, gives a single entry per CDR3 protein. The profile shows around 380,000 distinct CDR3 sequences, approximately 10% of them singletons. The CDR3 extends over 19 amino acids. V dropped 6 bases and J dropped 0; count of bases not matched to a gene: 18. The sequence was obtained from a human donor who donated a stem cell graft to a child with acute myeloid leukemia. The chain has TRBV12-3 or TRBV12-4 and TRBJ2-3; 7 nucleotides match TRBD2. Specimen: PBMCs from the stem cell graft donor, collected from the stem cell graft. The CDR3, as DNA: TGTGCCAGCAGCCCAGACCGCCTTTCGGCGGGGGTTAGCACAGATACGCAGTATTTT. Protein sequence: CASSPDRLSAGVSTDTQYF.